The source of this T cell receptor (beta chain) is a study of human T cells and chemical hapten exposure. On the study more broadly: Donors were sensitized with 2% DPC on the upper inner arm.

Study conclusions and caveats: No shift was seen in TCRs above 1 in 1000 frequency with DPC sensitization. Expanded TCR counts at PT1 went up together with patch test score, a positive correlation.

Indicated time point: patch test 1, 2 weeks after DPC sensitization. Documented treatment: therapeutic diphenylcyclopropenone sensitization with weekly scalp DPC. The template was total RNA from unfractionated whole blood. About this clonotype itself: Antigen: not known.

TCRdb fed the RACE reads into MiXCR, producing one record per CDR3 protein. This table holds some 180,000 distinct CDR3 sequences, around 24% found once. This TCR derives from a woman aged 50 to 65 with alopecia areata. Some clones in this sample may be carry-over from other donors' samples. The sample consisted of whole blood, taken in connection with sensitization to the hapten diphenylcyclopropenone (DPC).

CDR3 region: CASSRFSGSPAGNEQFF. The CDR3 nucleotides are TGTGCCAGCAGCAGATTTAGCGGGAGCCCCGCGGGCAATGAGCAGTTCTTC. The chain combines TRBV5-6 with TRBJ2-1; TRBD2 aligns across 9 bases. The ends lost 4 bases at V and 6 bases at J; junction bases unmatched: 14. The CDR3 covers 17 residues. In germline, CDR1 is SGHDT, CDR2 YYEEEE.